The T cell receptor (beta chain) under discussion was sequenced for a study of blood T cell repertoires in COVID-19. Study overall: Sites in the United States, Italy and Spain provided acute and convalescent COVID-19 samples.

In the source study's methods: Nucleated cell counts were estimated from reference gene primer amplification. TCRdb's table, derived via immunoSEQ multiplex PCR, lists solely in-frame clones and lacks some. The V and J calls and clone size are taken from that table; D and trimming were inferred from the DNA. Here the sample spans about 160,000 clones, approximately 90% being singletons. Seattle patients were enrolled while actively infected and followed longitudinally. Per the germline V gene, CDR1 is SGHRS and CDR2 is YFSETQ. The CDR3 spans 14 residues. V lost 1 base, J lost 3 bases, and 10 bases lay in between.

Input material: peripheral blood. The chain combines TRBV5-1 with TRBJ1-1; D remains ambiguous. This TCR was recovered from a woman between 65 and 79 years old with COVID-19, enrolled during active disease. The chain's CDR3 is CASSLLQTHTEAFF. DNA for the CDR3: TGCGCCAGCAGCTTGTTACAGACCCACACTGAAGCTTTCTTT.